This is a list of T cell receptor beta chains from one sample in a study of shared clonotypes between healthy human individuals. The table came from immunoSEQ multiplex PCR; TCRdb's copy has only in-frame clones and leaves some out. The repertoire holds some 2,500,000 clones, with 80% to 95% as singletons. Material for sequencing was naive CD4+ T cells from PBMCs. All receptors come from a man between 18 and 35 years old in good health. Some clones in this sample may be carry-over from other donors' samples. CDR3s include the opening cysteine and the closing phenylalanine or tryptophan. D genes are given only for firm matches. Clone size appears in some rows only: once, few, many, or a class for an expanded clone.

clone_size,v_call,j_call,d_call,cdr3_nt,cdr3_aa
NA,TRBV6-5,TRBJ1-1,TRBD1,TGTGCCAGCAGAGCTCCAGGGGGCATGAACACTGAAGCTTTCTTT,CASRAPGGMNTEAFF
NA,TRBV11-3,TRBJ2-5,TRBD2,TGTGCCAGCAGCTTAGGCCTAGCGGGCCAAGAGACCCAGTACTTC,CASSLGLAGQETQYF
NA,TRBV7-3,TRBJ2-5,NA,TGTGCCAGCAGCTTAGGTACTAGCAGGGTCGAGACCCAGTACTTC,CASSLGTSRVETQYF
NA,TRBV7-8,TRBJ1-3,NA,TGTGCCAGCAGCTTAGGTGCGCGGGACTCTGGAAACACCATATATTTT,CASSLGARDSGNTIYF
NA,TRBV6-5,TRBJ1-4,NA,TGTGCCAGCAGTTACCGTCGAGCTGAAAAACTGTTTTTT,CASSYRRAEKLFF
NA,TRBV25-1,TRBJ1-4,NA,TGTGCCAGCAGTGGAGGGTGGGTGGTTAATGAAAAACTGTTTTTT,CASSGGWVVNEKLFF
NA,TRBV4-2,TRBJ2-7,TRBD2,TGTGCCAGCAGCCACGCTGAAAAGAGCGGGACGATTTACGAGCAGTACTTC,CASSHAEKSGTIYEQYF
NA,TRBV28,TRBJ1-1,TRBD1,TGTGCCAGCACCATGGGGGCCTTCGGGACAGGGGGCGTCGCTGAAGCTTTCTTT,CASTMGAFGTGGVAEAFF
NA,TRBV5-1,TRBJ2-5,TRBD2,TGCGCCAGCAGCCTCAACTCGGGGGGGGCATTGGAGACCCAGTACTTC,CASSLNSGGALETQYF
NA,TRBV19,TRBJ1-5,NA,TGTGCCAGTAGTATGGGTATGGGTGACAATCAGCCCCAGCATTTT,CASSMGMGDNQPQHF
NA,TRBV2,TRBJ1-4,NA,TGTGCCAGCAACCGGGAGCGGGAAAAACTGTTTTTT,CASNREREKLFF
NA,TRBV11-2,TRBJ2-3,NA,TGTGCCAGCAGCGCGAGGACAGAAAAAGATACGCAGTATTTT,CASSARTEKDTQYF
once,TRBV2,TRBJ1-2,TRBD1,TGTGCCAGCACCTCAGGGGGCGGGTTGCATGGCTACACCTTC,CASTSGGGLHGYTF
NA,TRBV7-2,TRBJ2-7,NA,TGTGCCAGCAGCCCAGACAGGTACGAGCAGTACTTC,CASSPDRYEQYF
NA,TRBV4-1,TRBJ2-1,TRBD2,TGCGCCAGCAGCCAAACTTCCGGGACTAGCGCTTATGACAATGAGCAGTTCTTC,CASSQTSGTSAYDNEQFF
NA,TRBV25-1,TRBJ2-1,TRBD2,TGTGCCAGCAGCGCCGCTAGCGGGAGACCGGGGAATGAGCAGTTCTTC,CASSAASGRPGNEQFF
NA,TRBV2,TRBJ2-3,TRBD2,TGTGCCAGCGCTCCCGGGACTACCCGAACAGATACGCAGTATTTT,CASAPGTTRTDTQYF
NA,TRBV7-3,TRBJ2-1,NA,TGTGCCAGCAGCTTAATAGGAGGGGCGGTAAGCTACAATGAGCAGTTCTTC,CASSLIGGAVSYNEQFF
NA,TRBV27,TRBJ1-1,TRBD1,TGTGCCAGCAGTCTCTACCCCGGGACAGGGGACACTGAAGCTTTCTTT,CASSLYPGTGDTEAFF
NA,TRBV7-2,TRBJ2-7,TRBD2,TGTGCCAGCAGAAGACTAGCGGGAGTGTACGAGCAGTACTTC,CASRRLAGVYEQYF
NA,TRBV4-2,TRBJ1-1,NA,TGTGCCAGCAGCCATGTTTCCGTTCAGGTGGGCACTGAAGCTTTCTTT,CASSHVSVQVGTEAFF
NA,TRBV9,TRBJ1-3,NA,TGTGCCAGCAGCCCAGGCGGGGGGGGCGATGGAAACACCATATATTTT,CASSPGGGGDGNTIYF
NA,TRBV25-1,TRBJ2-1,TRBD1,TGTGCCAGCAGTATCGGACAGGCGAGCTCCTACAATGAGCAGTTCTTC,CASSIGQASSYNEQFF
once,TRBV28,TRBJ2-1,NA,TGTGCCAGCAGTCCTTCTAGCGATGGTGAGCAGTTCTTC,CASSPSSDGEQFF
NA,TRBV5-4,TRBJ2-1,TRBD2,TGTGCCAGCCAGTGGTCTAGCGGGAGTTCCTACAATGAGCAGTTCTTC,CASQWSSGSSYNEQFF
NA,TRBV19,TRBJ2-7,NA,TGTGCCACCGCCCGGGGCTTAAAATCCTACGAGCAGTACTTC,CATARGLKSYEQYF
NA,TRBV11-2,TRBJ1-1,NA,TGTGCCAGCAGCTTACTGGCGAAGACGGGGGCTTTCTTT,CASSLLAKTGAFF
NA,TRBV5-1,TRBJ2-7,TRBD1,TGCGCCAGCAGCTTGGGGGGACAGGGGAGCTACGAGCAGTACTTC,CASSLGGQGSYEQYF
NA,TRBV4-2,TRBJ1-4,TRBD1,TGTGCCAGCAGCCAAGGACAGGGGATCACTAATGAAAAACTGTTTTTT,CASSQGQGITNEKLFF
once,TRBV15,TRBJ2-7,TRBD2,TGTGCCACCAGCAGAGGGACTAGCTCCTACGAGCAGTACTTC,CATSRGTSSYEQYF
NA,TRBV10-3,TRBJ2-7,TRBD2,TGTGCCATCAGGGGAGCTAGCGGGGCCGAGCAGTACTTC,CAIRGASGAEQYF
once,TRBV14,TRBJ2-5,NA,TGTGCCAGCAGCCAAGTACTAGCTTCGGAGACCCAGTACTTC,CASSQVLASETQYF
NA,TRBV4-3,TRBJ2-7,NA,TGCGCCAGCAGCCAAGAAGCTTCCCCACCGTTTGAGGCCTACGAGCAGTACTTC,CASSQEASPPFEAYEQYF
NA,TRBV5-8,TRBJ2-7,NA,TGTGCCAGCAGCGAACTTTTGAGGACACCAAGGAGGGAGCAGTACTTC,CASSELLRTPRREQYF
NA,TRBV5-1,TRBJ2-7,TRBD2,TGCGCCAGCAGCTCCCAGACTAGCGGGAACGGTGAGCAGTACTTC,CASSSQTSGNGEQYF
NA,TRBV6-6,TRBJ1-1,NA,TGTGCCAGCACAACGACTTCCGTGGGGGAGACCACTGAAGCTTTCTTT,CASTTTSVGETTEAFF
NA,TRBV6-6,TRBJ2-7,TRBD1,TGTGCCAGCACCAACAACCCGGGACAGTCCTACGAGCAGTACTTC,CASTNNPGQSYEQYF
NA,TRBV28,TRBJ2-3,NA,TGTGCCAGCAGTACGGGCGATACGCAGTATTTT,CASSTGDTQYF
NA,TRBV5-1,TRBJ2-3,TRBD2,TGCGCCAGCAGCAATAGCGGGGCAAGCACAGATACGCAGTATTTT,CASSNSGASTDTQYF
NA,TRBV10-3,TRBJ2-1,NA,TGTGCCATCAGGGGAGACCGGGACTCGGAGCAGTTCTTC,CAIRGDRDSEQFF
NA,TRBV6-5,TRBJ2-1,NA,TGTGCCACCGTCAGGGAACCCGGGAGTGAGCAGTTCTTC,CATVREPGSEQFF
NA,TRBV10-3,TRBJ1-5,NA,TGTGCCATCAGTGAGTCGGCGGGGTATCAGCCCCAGCATTTT,CAISESAGYQPQHF
NA,TRBV5-1,TRBJ2-2,NA,TGCGCCAGCACTCTGGGGCCGGAGAACACCGGGGAGCTGTTTTTT,CASTLGPENTGELFF
NA,TRBV19,TRBJ1-1,NA,TGTGCCAGTAGTATACGGGGTGAAGCTTTCTTT,CASSIRGEAFF
NA,TRBV27,TRBJ2-2,NA,TGTGCCAGCAGTTTTGGGCAGGGAAGCACCGGGGAGCTGTTTTTT,CASSFGQGSTGELFF
NA,TRBV2,TRBJ1-4,TRBD1,TGTGCCAGCAGTGGACAGGGTGCAACTAATGAAAAACTGTTTTTT,CASSGQGATNEKLFF